This note documents a single TCR beta chain sequence. Its antigen is unidentified. The data were obtained in a study of PD-1 blockade in classical Hodgkin lymphoma. As to time point: cycle 4 day 1 (C4D1), after 5 to 7 weeks of nivolumab. Every patient experienced relapse after autologous stem cell transplantation, and brentuximab vedotin exposure varied. Researchers pulled CD8+ T cells out of thawed PBMCs using magnetic negative selection. When best responses were assessed, they were complete response, partial response or progressive disease. Profiled with immunoSEQ multiplex PCR; TCRdb holds only in-frame clones, not every one. The sample yields about 19,000 clones, less than 90% seen once. This CDR3 is built from 16 residues. V was clipped by 5 bases and J by 5 bases; unmatched bases: 9. Looked up from germline, CDR1 is MNHNY and CDR2 is SVGAGI (reference sequence). Study conclusions and caveats: Prior to therapy, complete responders displayed diversity much like that of newly diagnosed patients.

This sample comprised CD8+ T cells from blood, obtained before the fourth cycle of nivolumab. This clonotype was obtained from a human donor with classical Hodgkin lymphoma. The V and J genes are TRBV6-6 and TRBJ2-5, with TRBD2 matching 12 bases. This CDR3 is CASSKRLAGVGETQYF. The CDR3 DNA reads as TGTGCCAGCAGTAAACGACTAGCGGGAGTTGGGGAGACCCAGTACTTC.